One TCR beta chain is described in this entry. What it recognizes is unknown. Data came from immunoSEQ multiplex PCR; TCRdb stores just in-frame clones and leaves some out. Here the sample spans 95,000 to 150,000 clones, around 90% being singletons. The data were taken from a study of T cell responses to AZD1222 COVID-19 vaccine. Overall study context: Investigators merged groups given second doses at roughly 4 or roughly 12 weeks. General study findings and limits: CD4 TCRs covered the whole spike, strongest at regions 160-218 and 743-854.

The V and J ends lost 4 bases and 2 bases respectively, with 15 bases between them. CDR1 is SGHVS, CDR2 FQNEAQ, per germline. The CDR3 contains 17 residues. The chain links TRBV7-8 to TRBJ2-6; the D gene is possibly TRBD2 (7 bases). The material sequenced was peripheral blood, taken on day 0 of AZD1222 vaccination. This sequence was found in an adult in good health. CDR3: CASSSPLGGPGANVLTF. CDR3 DNA: TGTGCCAGCAGCTCGCCACTCGGGGGGCCTGGGGCCAACGTCCTGACTTTC. The variable domain in full, with the rest retrieved from reference TRBV7-8 and TRBJ2-6, is GAGVSQSPRYKVAKRGQDVALRCDPISGHVSLFWYQQALGQGPEFLTYFQNEAQLDKSGLPSDRFFAERPEGSVSTLKIQRTQQEDSAVYLCASSSPLGGPGANVLTFGAGSRLTVL.